This T cell receptor beta chain came from a study of T cell responses to AZD1222 COVID-19 vaccine. This CDR3 is 13 amino acids long. The germline V gene has CDR1 MNHNY and CDR2 SVGAGI (reference sequence). V was cut by 6 bases and J by 4 bases, with 9 bases left in between. Concerning this clone itself: The antigen remains undetermined.

Profiled with immunoSEQ multiplex PCR; TCRdb holds only in-frame clones, not every one. The sample consists of about 89,000 clones, about 82% of them appearing once. Study outcomes and limitations: Unmutated variant regions reportedly attract nearly half of all spike-specific TCRs. Spike regions recognized by vaccine-associated CD4 TCRs spanned the protein, led by 160-218 and 743-854. The study identified only five to seven AZD1222 recipients as seropositive at baseline.

Material: peripheral blood, obtained 28 days after the second AZD1222 dose. The V and J genes are TRBV6-6 and TRBJ2-2; D unclear. The clonotype originates from an adult who received the AZD1222 COVID-19 vaccine. In DNA form, the CDR3 reads TGTGCCAGCAGACCTCTAAGCACCGGGGAGCTGTTTTTT. Its translation: CASRPLSTGELFF.